Presented here are 22 T cell receptor beta chains from one specimen sequenced in a study of T cell changes during pregnancy in multiple sclerosis. This table comes from immunoSEQ multiplex PCR, and its TCRdb copy is limited to in-frame clones, with some not included. In the table there are 66,000 or so clones, more than 85% of which are singletons. The sequencing here drew on CD8+ T cells from peripheral blood mononuclear cells, taken before pregnancy. These receptors were taken from a female donor with multiple sclerosis, enrolled in a pregnancy study.

The V and J genes are TRBV5-1 and TRBJ2-3, with D maybe TRBD2 (5 bases). Germline CDR1 SGHRS, CDR2 YFSETQ. Trimming removed 0 bases from V and 6 bases from J, with 17 bases in between. The CDR3 is 16 amino acids. CDR3 sequence (DNA): TGCGCCAGCAGCTTGGGTTATGAAGCTGGCGGGGATACGCAGTATTTT. Translated: CASSLGYEAGGDTQYF.

The chain is built from TRBV7-8 and TRBJ2-5; a possible D gene is TRBD2 (5 bases). V lost 2 bases and J 5 bases, leaving 12 bases between the germline ends. The CDR3 is 14 amino acids. Per the germline V gene, CDR1 is SGHVS and CDR2 is FQNEAQ. The CDR3 sequence: CASSLLSGEETQYF. The CDR3 DNA reads as TGTGCCAGCAGCTTATTGTCCGGGGAGGAGACCCAGTACTTC.

This clone ranks as medium-sized. This sequence joins TRBV10-3 and TRBJ2-7; D is possibly TRBD2 (6 bases). The V gene lost 7 bases and the J gene lost 0 bases, with 13 bases spanning the gap. This CDR3 is 14 amino acids long. Germline loops: CDR1 ENHRY, CDR2 SYGVKD. The CDR3 DNA is TGTGCCATCACCTCGGGGGAGGTCTCCTACGAGCAGTACTTC. Protein sequence: CAITSGEVSYEQYF.

This sequence joins TRBV6-6 and TRBJ2-5; D may be TRBD2 (6 bases). V was clipped by 6 bases and J by 1 base, with 12 bases between them. Germline CDR1 MNHNY, CDR2 SVGAGI (reference sequence). CDR3 length: 14 amino acids. The CDR3 reads CASSQPGLQETQYF. CDR3 sequence (DNA): TGTGCCAGCAGCCAACCGGGACTCCAAGAGACCCAGTACTTC.

This chain joins TRBV7-6 and TRBJ1-2; a possible D gene is TRBD1 (5 bases). The V and J ends lost 2 bases and 9 bases respectively, with 16 bases between them. The CDR3 has 14 residues. CDR1 is SGHVS and CDR2 is FNYEAQ in the germline V gene. CDR3 in amino acids: CASSLSQGANSYTF. CDR3 nucleotides: TGTGCCAGCAGCTTAAGCCAGGGTGCTAATAGCTACACCTTC.

V is TRBV7-6 and J is TRBJ1-1, with D possibly TRBD1 on 5 matching bases. In germline, CDR1 is SGHVS, CDR2 FNYEAQ. The CDR3 spans 13 residues. Trimming shortened V by 4 bases and J by 1 base, and 7 bases separated the two germline ends. The CDR3 DNA reads TGTGCCAGCAGCTGGGGGGAGAACACTGAAGCTTTCTTT. As protein: CASSWGENTEAFF.

The chain uses TRBV13 and TRBJ2-7, with 9 bases fitting TRBD1. Germline trimming cut 6 bases from V and 5 bases from J; bases unmatched to any gene: 5. The CDR3 has 13 amino acids. Germline CDR1 and CDR2: PRHDT and FYEKMQ (reference sequence). CDR3 region: CASRTRTGDEQYF. The CDR3, as DNA: TGTGCCAGCAGAACCCGGACAGGGGACGAGCAGTACTTC. Full variable domain (rest looked up from reference TRBV13 and TRBJ2-7): AAGVIQSPRHLIKEKRETATLKCYPIPRHDTVYWYQQGPGQDPQFLISFYEKMQSDKGSIPDRFSAQQFSDYHSELNMSSLELGDSALYFCASRTRTGDEQYFGPGTRLTVT.

The V and J genes are TRBV2 and TRBJ2-5, with 15 bases that match TRBD2. The germline V gene encodes CDR1 SNHLY and CDR2 FYNNEI. The junction had 9 bases not matched to a gene; V was cut back by 3 bases and J by 1 base. The CDR3 is made up of 19 amino acids. CDR3: CASSDLPGLAGGIQETQYF. The CDR3 DNA sequence: TGTGCCAGCAGTGATCTTCCGGGACTAGCGGGGGGTATCCAAGAGACCCAGTACTTC. Supplemented by reference TRBV2 and TRBJ2-5, the full variable domain reads EPEVTQTPSHQVTQMGQEVILRCVPISNHLYFYWYRQILGQKVEFLVSFYNNEISEKSEIFDDQFSVERPDGSNFTLKIRSTKLEDSAMYFCASSDLPGLAGGIQETQYFGPGTRLLVL.

The chain employs TRBV9 and TRBJ1-2; 8 nucleotides match TRBD1. Germline V gene data show CDR1 as SGDLS and CDR2 as YYNGEE. The J segment lost 4 bases and the V segment lost 3 bases, leaving 5 bases of the junction unmatched. CDR3 length equals 14 residues. The CDR3 DNA is TGTGCCAGCAGCGGGACAGGGATACTCTATGGCTACACCTTC. The encoded protein is CASSGTGILYGYTF.

The chain employs TRBV19 and TRBJ1-5, with D hard to call. CDR3 size: 13 residues. V was pared by 1 base and J by 4 bases, with 5 bases between. From germline, CDR1 is LNHDA and CDR2 SQIVND (reference sequence). This CDR3 reads CASSIGGNQPQHF. Here the CDR3 DNA reads TGTGCCAGTAGTATAGGAGGGAATCAGCCCCAGCATTTT.

J is TRBJ1-4 and V is TRBV13, with 8 positions matching TRBD1. The CDR3 totals 17 residues. V lost 5 bases and J lost 2; bases outside the gene matches: 10. Germline V gene lookup returns CDR1 PRHDT and CDR2 FYEKMQ (reference sequence). CDR3 DNA: TGTGCCAGCAGCCCAGACAGGGGACGTTCGACTAATGAAAAACTGTTTTTT. It yields the protein CASSPDRGRSTNEKLFF.

The chain links TRBV7-9 to TRBJ1-4; no firm D call. There are 12 residues in the CDR3. CDR1 is SEHNR and CDR2 is FQNEAQ in the germline V gene (reference sequence). V was clipped by 7 bases and J by 4 bases, with 7 bases between them. CDR3 in amino acids: CASNDYNEKLFF. The CDR3 nucleotides read TGTGCCAGCAACGACTATAATGAAAAACTGTTTTTT.

The V call is TRBV13, the J call TRBJ2-6; weak D call: TRBD2 (5 bases). The CDR3 length is 15 residues. From germline, CDR1 is PRHDT and CDR2 FYEKMQ (reference sequence). Trimming cost V 5 bases and J 0 bases, with 8 bases left between them. The CDR3 protein is CASSVGSSGANVLTF. Written as DNA, the CDR3 is TGTGCCAGCAGCGTTGGGAGCTCTGGGGCCAACGTCCTGACTTTC.

This clone occurred a few times. The chain links TRBV27 to TRBJ1-6; TRBD1 is a possible D gene (5 bases). V was clipped by 2 bases and J by 9 bases, with 11 bases between them. The CDR3 contains 14 residues. Germline assignment: CDR1 MNHEY and CDR2 SMNVEV (reference sequence). As DNA, the CDR3 is TGTGCCAGCAGTTTAGGCCAGGGCAGTTCACCCCTCCACTTT. Protein: CASSLGQGSSPLHF.

The rearrangement links TRBV6-1 to TRBJ2-7; D is unresolved. This CDR3 region has 13 residues. Germline V CDR1 and CDR2: MNHNS, SASEGT. Trimming took 2 bases from V and 6 from J, leaving 11 bases between them. Written as DNA, the CDR3 is TGTGCCAGCAGTGAAATCATAGTCTCCGAGCAGTACTTC. It codes for CASSEIIVSEQYF.

This rearrangement joins TRBV19 to TRBJ2-5; D not certain. Germline V gives CDR1 LNHDA, CDR2 SQIVND (reference sequence). This CDR3 is 13 amino acids long. Trimming pared 0 bases from V and 1 base from J, leaving 3 bases between. In DNA form, the CDR3 reads TGTGCCAGTAGTATAGACAGCCAAGAGACCCAGTACTTC. Amino acids: CASSIDSQETQYF.

The rearrangement uses TRBV7-3 and TRBJ2-1; 9 bases are shared with TRBD2. CDR3 length equals 16 residues. Germline CDR1 reads SGHTA; CDR2 reads FQGTGA. V dropped 2 bases and J dropped 5; count of bases not matched to a gene: 7. CDR3 amino acids: CASSLGPAGGNNEQFF. The CDR3 DNA reads as TGTGCCAGCAGCTTAGGTCCAGCGGGGGGAAACAATGAGCAGTTCTTC.

The chain is built from TRBV7-9 and TRBJ2-1; a possible D gene is TRBD2 (6 bases). Looked up from germline, CDR1 is SEHNR and CDR2 is FQNEAQ (reference sequence). The CDR3 loop spans 15 amino acids. Between the trimmed V and J ends, which lost 4 bases and 2 bases, there was a span of 12 bases. The CDR3 loop reads CASSWAGLTYNEQFF. For the CDR3, the DNA is TGTGCCAGCAGCTGGGCGGGACTTACCTACAATGAGCAGTTCTTC.

The chain links TRBV5-5 to TRBJ2-2, with a weak D call TRBD2 (6 bases). The CDR3 contains 15 residues. Germline CDR1 and CDR2: SGHKS and YYEKEE (reference sequence). Trimming removed 0 bases from V and 3 bases from J, with 9 bases in between. The CDR3 DNA sequence: TGTGCCAGCAGCTTGGGCCGGGGGTACACCGGGGAGCTGTTTTTT. It specifies CASSLGRGYTGELFF.

The rearrangement uses TRBV28 and TRBJ2-1, with 10 positions matching TRBD2. V dropped 7 bases and J dropped 7; count of bases not matched to a gene: 10. The CDR3 is 15 amino acids. From germline, CDR1 is MDHEN and CDR2 SYDVKM. The CDR3 nucleotides are TGTGCCAGCAACCCCAGCGGGGGGGCCGGGAATGAGCAGTTCTTC. This gives the protein CASNPSGGAGNEQFF.

This chain connects TRBV29-1 to TRBJ2-7; 12 bases agree with TRBD2. CDR3 length: 15 amino acids. From germline, CDR1 is SQVTM and CDR2 ANQGSEA. Germline trimming cut 4 bases from V and 1 base from J; bases unmatched to any gene: 5. The DNA for the CDR3 is TGCAGCGTTGCCCTTCTAGCGGGGGGGTCCTACGAGCAGTACTTC. Amino acids: CSVALLAGGSYEQYF.

V gene TRBV5-6 combines with J gene TRBJ2-7, with D possibly TRBD1 on 6 matching bases. Trimming pared 2 bases from V and 6 bases from J, leaving 9 bases between. The CDR3 runs to 12 residues. Germline V gives CDR1 SGHDT, CDR2 YYEEEE. The CDR3 protein is CASSLQDSEQYF. The CDR3 DNA is TGTGCCAGCAGCTTACAGGACAGCGAGCAGTACTTC.